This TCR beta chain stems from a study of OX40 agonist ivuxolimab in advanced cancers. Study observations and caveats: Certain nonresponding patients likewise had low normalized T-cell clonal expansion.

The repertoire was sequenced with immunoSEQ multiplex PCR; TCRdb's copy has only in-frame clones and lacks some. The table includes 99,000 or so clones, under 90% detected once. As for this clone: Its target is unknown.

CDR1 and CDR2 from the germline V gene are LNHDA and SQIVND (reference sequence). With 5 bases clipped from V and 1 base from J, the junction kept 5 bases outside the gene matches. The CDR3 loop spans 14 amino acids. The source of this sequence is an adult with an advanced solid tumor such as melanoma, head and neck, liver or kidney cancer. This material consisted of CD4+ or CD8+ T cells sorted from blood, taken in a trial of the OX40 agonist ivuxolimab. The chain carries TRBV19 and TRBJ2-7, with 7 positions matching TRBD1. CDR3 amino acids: CASSYGTESYEQYF. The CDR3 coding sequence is TGTGCCAGTAGTTACGGGACAGAGTCCTACGAGCAGTACTTC.